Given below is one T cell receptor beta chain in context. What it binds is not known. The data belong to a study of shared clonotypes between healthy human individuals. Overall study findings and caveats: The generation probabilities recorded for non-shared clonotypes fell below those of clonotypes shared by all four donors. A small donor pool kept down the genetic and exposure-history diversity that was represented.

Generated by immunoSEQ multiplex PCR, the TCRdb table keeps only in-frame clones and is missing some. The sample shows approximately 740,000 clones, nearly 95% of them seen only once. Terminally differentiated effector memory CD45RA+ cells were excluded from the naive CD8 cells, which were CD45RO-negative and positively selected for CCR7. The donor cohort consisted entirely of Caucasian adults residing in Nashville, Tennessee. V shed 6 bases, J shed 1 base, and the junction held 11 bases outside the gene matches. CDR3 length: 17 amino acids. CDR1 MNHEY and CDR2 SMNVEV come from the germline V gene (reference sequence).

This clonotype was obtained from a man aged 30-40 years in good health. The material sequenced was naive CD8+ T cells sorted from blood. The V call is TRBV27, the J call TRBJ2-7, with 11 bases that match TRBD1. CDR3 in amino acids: CASSQDRGLPLSYEQYF. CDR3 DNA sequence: TGTGCCAGCAGCCAGGACAGGGGGCTCCCCCTGTCCTACGAGCAGTACTTC.